Sequencing of this TCR beta chain was carried out in a study of blood T cell repertoires in COVID-19 (dated by TCRdb to about 2020). Regarding the study in general: Samples covering the acute and convalescent phases of COVID-19 were provided by collaborators in the United States, Italy and Spain. The material from the prospective study consisted of cDNA or gDNA derived from T cells, B-cell-depleted T cells, or PBMCs. Deeply sampled blood TCRbeta repertoires from subjects exposed to, actively infected with, or recovered from COVID-19 were included in the dataset. A freely available public database, intended as a resource for researchers studying the immune response to SARS-CoV-2, is where the repertoires were released. The samples were drawn from the first 160 participants of the ongoing ImmuneRACE study and from about 1,200 subjects provided by 6 global collaborators. Nearly every sample came with metadata listing a de-identified subject ID, COVID-19 status, age in years and sex. Where HLA class I and class II types were available, the types were taken from metadata supplied by the sample provider, not from assay-based typing. Beyond this particular receptor, the publication reports: Clinical and demographic metadata were provided uncurated, with the amount varying by source and participant.

Concerning this clone itself: No antigen is known for it. No quality values exist for individual bases; no much larger clone is one base distant.

CDR1 is given as MNHEY and CDR2 as SVGAGI, both from the germline V gene. The CDR3 has 16 amino acids, counting the end cysteine and phenylalanine. Only the CDR3 portion is preserved as DNA: 48 bases, with reading frame beginning at the first base. V is pared back by 0 bases and J by 0 bases, with 12 bases lying between the germline termini. Enrolling through a virtual design, the prospective study's participants ranged in age from about 18 to 100 years and lived across 24 United States geographic areas. Cohort assignment in the prospective study relied on participant-reported clinical history from a screening survey and a study questionnaire. Recovered participants in ImmuneRACE Cohort 3 were defined by two consecutive negative NP/OP PCR tests, clearance by a healthcare professional, or resolution of symptoms. In the prospective study, mobile phlebotomists collected whole blood, serum and a nasopharyngeal or oropharyngeal swab from each participant. Over an approximately 2-month period, participants in the prospective study had the option of providing additional blood draws and questionnaires. Before DNA extraction, prospective study blood samples were shipped either frozen or at room temperature.

TCRbeta CDR3 regions were amplified from genomic DNA by means of the immunoSEQ Assay, a bias-controlled multiplex PCR. The study's processing was this. The number of nucleated cells in each sample was estimated by amplification of reference gene primers within the assay. To quantify the absolute abundance of each unique TCRbeta CDR3 rearrangement, sequence reads were collapsed and filtered. For each sample, productive Simpson clonality was calculated by taking the square root of Simpson's diversity index across productive rearrangements. TCRdb limited this immuneACCESS table to in-frame rearrangements with V and J called. A share of clones is missing; checked studies link under half to unresolved V genes, and the rest is unexplained. V and J calls and clone size are as listed in that table; D and trimming were resolved from the DNA. The sample table holds 150,000 to 200,000 clones, of which roughly nine tenths were seen once. The biggest ten clones account for approximately 7.6% of the sample.

The clonotype originates from a woman between 18 and 29 years old who had recovered from COVID-19. Sequenced input: PBMCs or T cells enriched from blood (not recorded which). The chain is encoded by TRBV6-5 joined to TRBJ2-7, and the D gene may be TRBD1, 6 bases matching. This receptor carries the CDR3 CASSYSSRGTSYEQYF. The bases are TGTGCCAGCAGTTACTCGTCGAGGGGGACCTCCTACGAGCAGTACTTC.